This is a list of T cell receptor beta chains from one sample in a study of siplizumab effects on memory and regulatory T cells. Some clones are missing from TCRdb's copy, which holds only in-frame ones; the method was immunoSEQ multiplex PCR. The sample includes fewer than 85,000 clones, approximately 95% of them seen just once. The specimen was CD8+ T cells sorted from blood. The receptors derive from a human donor in good health. Both conserved end residues are part of each CDR3. Each record gives: clone size, D gene, V gene, J gene, CDR3 protein, CDR3 DNA. A D gene is named only where the DNA matches it firmly. The size field is filled for only some rows; it gives once, few, many or a size class.

>-|-|TRBV7-9|TRBJ1-2
CASSSSSGTGYGYTF
TGTGCCAGCAGCAGCTCTAGTGGGACGGGCTATGGCTACACCTTC
>-|-|TRBV21-1|TRBJ1-2
CASSSPAGYGYTF
TGTGCCAGCAGCAGCCCAGCCGGATATGGCTACACCTTC
>-|-|TRBV7-9|TRBJ2-7
CASSSSSGSRDEQYF
TGTGCCAGCAGCTCCTCGAGCGGGTCTCGGGACGAGCAGTACTTC
>-|TRBD1|TRBV5-6|TRBJ2-3
CASSFRQGSTDTQYF
TGTGCCAGCAGCTTCCGACAGGGGAGCACAGATACGCAGTATTTT
>-|TRBD1|TRBV5-1|TRBJ1-2
CASSLSPDRADYGYTF
TGCGCCAGCAGCTTATCCCCTGACAGGGCCGACTATGGCTACACCTTC
>-|TRBD2|TRBV20-1|TRBJ2-7
CSAKRGYEQYF
TGCAGTGCAAAGCGGGGGTACGAGCAGTACTTC
>once|TRBD1|TRBV9|TRBJ2-1
CASSVGAGGVYLFF
TGTGCCAGCAGCGTAGGAGCAGGGGGCGTTTATCTGTTCTTC
>-|-|TRBV29-1|TRBJ2-1
CSVDSDFSYNEQFF
TGCAGCGTTGATTCGGACTTCTCCTACAATGAGCAGTTCTTC
>-|-|TRBV7-9|TRBJ2-1
CASSGGTLSSYNEQFF
TGTGCCAGCAGCGGGGGCACCCTAAGCTCCTACAATGAGCAGTTCTTC
>once|-|TRBV27|TRBJ2-5
CASSSNRGLEQYF
TGTGCCAGCAGCTCCAACCGGGGCTTGGAGCAGTACTTC
>once|-|TRBV5-8|TRBJ1-3
CASSLAGTGNTIYF
TGTGCCAGCAGCTTGGCCGGGACTGGAAACACCATATATTTT
>-|-|TRBV6-6|TRBJ2-1
CASSQSGEPYNEQFF
TGTGCCAGCAGCCAATCGGGAGAGCCCTACAATGAGCAGTTCTTC
>-|TRBD2|TRBV6-5|TRBJ2-7
CASSLAGVSYEQYF
TGTGCCAGCAGTTTAGCGGGAGTCTCCTACGAGCAGTACTTC
>-|TRBD2|TRBV11-2|TRBJ2-3
CASSLYGRRTDTQYF
TGTGCCAGCAGCCTCTACGGGAGGCGCACAGATACGCAGTATTTT
>-|-|TRBV5-6|TRBJ2-7
CASSWAGPLKPYEQYF
TGTGCCAGCAGCTGGGCGGGACCACTTAAGCCCTACGAGCAGTACTTC
>-|TRBD2|TRBV10-1|TRBJ2-5
CASSDPSGSKETQYF
TGCGCCAGCAGTGATCCCAGCGGGAGTAAGGAGACCCAGTACTTC
>-|-|TRBV27|TRBJ1-2
CASSPARRGNGYTF
TGTGCCAGCAGCCCCGCCCGTCGGGGAAATGGCTACACCTTC
>once|TRBD1|TRBV5-5|TRBJ2-7
CASSSGTVSYEQYF
TGTGCCAGCAGCTCCGGGACAGTCTCCTACGAGCAGTACTTC